These T cell receptor beta chains were read from a single sample in a study of cytomegalovirus exposure and HLA in healthy donors. Data came from immunoSEQ multiplex PCR; TCRdb stores just in-frame clones and leaves some out. Seen here are more than 95,000 clones, 83% observed once, and the top ten hold approximately 6.1%. Material for sequencing was PBMCs. These receptors came from a man aged 18 to 30 in good health and CMV-seronegative. CDR3s include the opening cysteine and the closing phenylalanine or tryptophan. D genes are given only for firm matches. Where a row states a size, it is once, few, many or the class of an expanded clone; other rows omit it.

CDR3aa | CDR3nt | v_gene | d_gene | abundance | j_gene
CTSSQDRVSEGTGNEQYF | TGCACCAGCAGCCAAGATAGGGTTTCAGAGGGCACCGGGAACGAGCAGTACTTC | TRBV4-3 | NA | NA | TRBJ2-7
CASSGQGRGGAVF | TGTGCCAGCAGCGGACAGGGTAGGGGGGGAGCTGTTTTT | TRBV5-5 | NA | NA | TRBJ2-2
CASSYGTGFNQPQHF | TGTGCCAGCAGCTACGGGACAGGCTTCAATCAGCCCCAGCATTTT | TRBV5-4 | TRBD1 | few | TRBJ1-5
CASSSRTGEYGQYF | TGTGCCAGCAGCTCGAGGACAGGGGAGTACGGGCAGTACTTC | TRBV7-2 | TRBD1 | NA | TRBJ2-7
CASSLMGIRDTNTGELFF | TGTGCCAGCAGCTTAATGGGGATCCGGGACACCAACACCGGGGAGCTGTTTTTT | TRBV7-8 | NA | NA | TRBJ2-2
CASSLATLNEQYF | TGTGCCAGCAGCTTAGCAACACTAAACGAGCAGTACTTC | TRBV7-9 | NA | once | TRBJ2-7
CASSLRLAGSEQFF | TGTGCCAGCAGCTTACGGCTAGCGGGGAGCGAGCAGTTCTTC | TRBV7-2 | TRBD2 | NA | TRBJ2-1
CASSLAATYEQYF | TGTGCCAGCTCATTGGCAGCGACCTACGAGCAGTACTTC | TRBV18 | NA | NA | TRBJ2-7
CASSRQGGLARNEQFF | TGTGCCAGCAGCAGACAGGGCGGACTAGCCCGGAATGAGCAGTTCTTC | TRBV11-3 | NA | NA | TRBJ2-1
CASSKAGTGDTEAFF | TGTGCCAGCAGCAAAGCCGGGACAGGGGACACTGAAGCTTTCTTT | TRBV21-1 | NA | NA | TRBJ1-1
CASSQVYRGSEAFF | TGTGCCAGCAGCCAAGTATACAGGGGCTCTGAAGCTTTCTTT | TRBV14 | TRBD1 | NA | TRBJ1-1
CASSQVTSTEAFF | TGCGCCAGCAGCCAGGTGACATCTACTGAAGCTTTCTTT | TRBV4-1 | NA | NA | TRBJ1-1
CASSLPDRGWEEQFF | TGTGCCAGCAGCTTACCGGACAGGGGTTGGGAGGAGCAGTTCTTC | TRBV7-9 | TRBD1 | NA | TRBJ2-1
CASSPPQGGGTEAFF | TGTGCCAGCTCACCACCGCAGGGAGGAGGCACTGAAGCTTTCTTT | TRBV18 | NA | NA | TRBJ1-1
CATSRDVERQQETQYF | TGTGCCACCAGCAGAGATGTAGAGCGGCAGCAAGAGACCCAGTACTTC | TRBV15 | NA | NA | TRBJ2-5
CASSLLQGAGNTIYF | TGTGCCAGCAGCTTACTACAGGGGGCGGGAAACACCATATATTTT | TRBV11-2 | TRBD1 | NA | TRBJ1-3
CASVGRTGKDEQYF | TGTGCCAGCGTTGGACGGACAGGGAAGGACGAGCAGTACTTC | TRBV27 | TRBD1 | once | TRBJ2-7
CASSYYNTQYF | TGTGCCAGCAGTTATTATAATACGCAGTATTTT | TRBV6-6 | NA | once | TRBJ2-3
CASSQAGLNTEAFF | TGCGCCAGCAGCCAAGCGGGACTAAACACTGAAGCTTTCTTT | TRBV4-3 | NA | NA | TRBJ1-1
CASSLMSVDEQFF | TGTGCCAGCAGCTTAATGTCAGTGGATGAGCAGTTCTTC | TRBV7-9 | NA | NA | TRBJ2-1
CASSLEQGKNQPQHF | TGTGCCAGCAGCTTAGAACAGGGAAAAAATCAGCCCCAGCATTTT | TRBV11-2 | NA | NA | TRBJ1-5
CASSDTRGGSTDTQYF | TGCGCCAGCAGCGACACCCGGGGAGGGAGCACAGATACGCAGTATTTT | TRBV5-1 | TRBD2 | NA | TRBJ2-3
CASSQGTGGLAGTRYPYNEQFF | TGTGCCAGCAGCCAAGGAACGGGGGGACTAGCGGGAACCCGCTACCCCTACAATGAGCAGTTCTTC | TRBV4-2 | TRBD2 | NA | TRBJ2-1
CASSLLGRGHEQYF | TGTGCCAGCAGCTTATTGGGAAGGGGTCACGAGCAGTACTTC | TRBV7-2 | NA | NA | TRBJ2-7
CASSFNQGDTEAFF | TGTGCCAGCAGCTTTAATCAGGGGGACACTGAAGCTTTCTTT | TRBV7-3 | TRBD1 | once | TRBJ1-1
CASSLADRDYGYTF | TGTGCCAGCAGCTTAGCGGACAGGGATTATGGCTACACCTTC | TRBV11-2 | TRBD1 | NA | TRBJ1-2
CASSQGTYSTNEKLFF | TGCGCCAGCAGCCAAGGTACCTATTCAACTAATGAAAAACTGTTTTTT | TRBV4-3 | NA | few | TRBJ1-4
CASSRGGSNQPQHF | TGTGCCAGCAGTCGCGGGGGAAGCAATCAGCCCCAGCATTTT | TRBV13 | NA | NA | TRBJ1-5
CASSQDPRGRVGTGELFF | TGCGCCAGCAGCCAAGATCCACGTGGGAGGGTCGGGACCGGGGAGCTGTTTTTT | TRBV4-3 | TRBD2 | NA | TRBJ2-2
CASSGSGLAGGGIYNEQFF | TGTGCCAGCAGCGGAAGTGGACTAGCGGGAGGGGGAATCTACAATGAGCAGTTCTTC | TRBV9 | TRBD2 | NA | TRBJ2-1
CATSRDYGGSSYEQYF | TGTGCCACCAGCAGAGATTATGGAGGGAGCTCCTACGAGCAGTACTTC | TRBV15 | NA | NA | TRBJ2-7
CASSSGRRFMNTEAFF | TGTGCCAGCAGCTCTGGGCGTCGGTTCATGAACACTGAAGCTTTCTTT | TRBV11-2 | NA | NA | TRBJ1-1
CASSPTGRGPLNIQYF | TGTGCCAGCTCACCAACAGGCAGGGGACCCCTAAACATTCAGTACTTC | TRBV18 | NA | NA | TRBJ2-4
CASSEYIGLTDEQFF | TGTGCCAGCAGTGAATATATCGGGCTGACAGATGAGCAGTTCTTC | TRBV25-1 | NA | NA | TRBJ2-1
CASRLWTSGTDTQYF | TGTGCCAGCAGACTATGGACTAGCGGGACAGATACGCAGTATTTT | TRBV7-2 | TRBD2 | NA | TRBJ2-3
CASSPRKEREQYF | TGTGCCAGCTCACCACGGAAGGAGCGCGAGCAGTACTTC | TRBV18 | NA | once | TRBJ2-7
CASSYSIAGNTIYF | TGTGCCAGCAGTTACTCGATTGCGGGAAACACCATATATTTT | TRBV6-6 | NA | few | TRBJ1-3
CASSQDQGVGYGYTF | TGCGCCAGCAGCCAAGATCAAGGGGTTGGCTATGGCTACACCTTC | TRBV4-3 | NA | NA | TRBJ1-2
CSAGQGNGYTF | TGCAGTGCCGGACAGGGGAATGGCTACACCTTC | TRBV20-1 | TRBD1 | NA | TRBJ1-2
CASSLGQGRNTGELFF | TGTGCCAGCAGCTTAGGACAGGGGCGGAACACCGGGGAGCTGTTTTTT | TRBV13 | TRBD1 | NA | TRBJ2-2
CASSFGQGEKLFF | TGTGCCAGCAGCTTTGGACAGGGTGAAAAACTGTTTTTT | TRBV11-2 | TRBD1 | NA | TRBJ1-4
CASSVALDSYEQYF | TGTGCCAGCAGCGTAGCTCTAGATTCATACGAGCAGTACTTC | TRBV9 | NA | NA | TRBJ2-7
CASRQEGAREEQYF | TGTGCCAGCCGACAGGAGGGGGCTAGGGAAGAGCAGTACTTC | TRBV28 | NA | once | TRBJ2-7
CASSQRTAKGSGNTIYF | TGCGCCAGCAGCCAAAGAACCGCCAAGGGGTCTGGAAACACCATATATTTT | TRBV4-1 | NA | NA | TRBJ1-3
CASSPQGYGANVLTF | TGTGCCAGCAGCCCGCAGGGATATGGGGCCAACGTCCTGACTTTC | TRBV7-3 | NA | NA | TRBJ2-6
CASSLTPTAGEQYF | TGTGCCAGCAGCTTAACCCCTACTGCAGGGGAGCAGTACTTC | TRBV7-2 | NA | NA | TRBJ2-7
CASSLDRGAGHTEAFF | TGCGCCAGCAGCCTCGACAGGGGCGCGGGGCACACTGAAGCTTTCTTT | TRBV5-1 | TRBD1 | NA | TRBJ1-1
CSVEVDTGDYTF | TGCAGCGTTGAAGTTGATACAGGGGACTACACCTTC | TRBV29-1 | TRBD1 | NA | TRBJ1-2
CSALGGGGRKHYEQYF | TGCAGCGCCCTCGGGGGCGGGGGGCGCAAACACTACGAGCAGTACTTC | TRBV29-1 | TRBD2 | NA | TRBJ2-7
CASSYSQGWDIQYF | TGTGCCAGCAGTTACTCGCAGGGTTGGGACATTCAGTACTTC | TRBV6-6 | NA | NA | TRBJ2-4
CASSHLGLGTGELFF | TGTGCCAGCAGTCATCTAGGCTTAGGAACCGGGGAGCTGTTTTTT | TRBV7-8 | NA | NA | TRBJ2-2
CASSQEVGALGYGYTF | TGCGCCAGCAGCCAAGAGGTAGGGGCTCTCGGCTATGGCTACACCTTC | TRBV4-3 | NA | NA | TRBJ1-2
CASSPQTSRMETQYF | TGTGCCAGCAGTCCCCAGACTAGCAGAATGGAGACCCAGTACTTC | TRBV27 | TRBD2 | NA | TRBJ2-5